This T cell receptor beta chain appears in the sequencing data of a study of blood T cells in healthy people across ages. Notes on the study in general: What prevented conclusive comparison of naive and antigen-experienced cells was that PBMCs were unsorted.

Note on this clonotype: Its antigen is still unknown.

Combining a sample-barcoded 5' primer with a J-beta primer mix, a second PCR ran for roughly 7 to 12 cycles. TCRdb called the 5' RACE reads again in MiXCR, with one record for every CDR3 protein. Of about 900,000 distinct CDR3 sequences in the sample, roughly 48% were seen once. What was sequenced was blood. This sequence originates from a young man in good health.

The CDR3 DNA sequence: TGTGCCAGCAGCTTCGGGGGCGGAGGAAGCTACTATGGCTACACCTTC. Encoded protein: CASSFGGGGSYYGYTF. The chain couples TRBV5-4 to TRBJ1-2; D may be TRBD1 (6 bases). CDR3 length: 16 amino acids. Trimming cost V 2 bases and J 3 bases, with 17 bases left between them. Germline CDR1 SGHNT, CDR2 YYREEE (reference sequence).